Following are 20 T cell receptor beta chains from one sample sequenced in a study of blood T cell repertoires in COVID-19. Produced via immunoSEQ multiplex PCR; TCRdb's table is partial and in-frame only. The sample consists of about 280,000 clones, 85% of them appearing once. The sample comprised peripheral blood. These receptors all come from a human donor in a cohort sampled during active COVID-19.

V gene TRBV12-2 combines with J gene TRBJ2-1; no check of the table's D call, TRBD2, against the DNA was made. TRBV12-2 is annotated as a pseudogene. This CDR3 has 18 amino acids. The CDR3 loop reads CASRFEAAPPFSYNEQFF. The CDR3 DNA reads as TGTGCAAGTCGCTTTGAGGCAGCGCCACCCTTCTCCTACAATGAGCAGTTCTTC.

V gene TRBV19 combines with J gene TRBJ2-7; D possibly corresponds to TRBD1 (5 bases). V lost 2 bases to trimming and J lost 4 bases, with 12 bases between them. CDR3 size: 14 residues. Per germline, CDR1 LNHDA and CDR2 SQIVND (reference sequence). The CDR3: CASSIRSTGYEQYF. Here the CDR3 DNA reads TGTGCCAGTAGTATAAGGTCCACAGGATACGAGCAGTACTTC.

This CDR3 reads CASSMRAKETQYF. CDR3 sequence (DNA): TGTGCCAGTAGTATGAGGGCCAAGGAGACCCAGTACTTC. V and J are TRBV19 and TRBJ2-5; the D gene is possibly TRBD2 (5 bases). Trimming removed 3 bases at V and 5 bases at J, with 10 bases between. The CDR3 runs to 13 residues. The germline V gene encodes CDR1 LNHDA and CDR2 SQIVND (reference sequence). Complete variable domain (other parts from reference TRBV19 and TRBJ2-5): DGGITQSPKYLFRKEGQNVTLSCEQNLNHDAMYWYRQDPGQGLRLIYYSQIVNDFQKGDIAEGYSVSREKKESFPLTVTSAQKNPTAFYLCASSMRAKETQYFGPGTRLLVL.

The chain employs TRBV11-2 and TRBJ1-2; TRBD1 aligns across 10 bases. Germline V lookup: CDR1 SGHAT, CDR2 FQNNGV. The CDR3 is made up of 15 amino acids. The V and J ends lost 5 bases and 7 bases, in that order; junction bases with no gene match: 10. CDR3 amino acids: CASSRGDRGLSGYTF. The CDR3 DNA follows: TGTGCCAGCAGCCGAGGCGACAGGGGGCTTAGTGGCTACACCTTC.

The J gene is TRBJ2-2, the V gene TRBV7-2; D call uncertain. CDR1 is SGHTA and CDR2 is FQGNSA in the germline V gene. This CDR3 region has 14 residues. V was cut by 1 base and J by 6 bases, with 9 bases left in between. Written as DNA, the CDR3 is TGTGCCAGCAGCTTAGGACAAGCCGCCGGGGAGCTGTTTTTT. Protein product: CASSLGQAAGELFF.

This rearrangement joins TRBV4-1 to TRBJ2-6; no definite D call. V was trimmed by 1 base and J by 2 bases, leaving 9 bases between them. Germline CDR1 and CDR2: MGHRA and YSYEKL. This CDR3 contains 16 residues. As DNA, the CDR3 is TGCGCCAGCAGCCAAGCCCAGGTAGCTGGGGCCAACGTCCTGACTTTC. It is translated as CASSQAQVAGANVLTF.

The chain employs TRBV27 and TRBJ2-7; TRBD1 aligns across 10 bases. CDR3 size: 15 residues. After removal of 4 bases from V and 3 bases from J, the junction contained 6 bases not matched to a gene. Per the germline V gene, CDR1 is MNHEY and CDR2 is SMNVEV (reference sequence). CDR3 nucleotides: TGTGCCAGCAGTTCACGACAGGGGGCCTTCTACGAGCAGTACTTC. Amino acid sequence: CASSSRQGAFYEQYF.

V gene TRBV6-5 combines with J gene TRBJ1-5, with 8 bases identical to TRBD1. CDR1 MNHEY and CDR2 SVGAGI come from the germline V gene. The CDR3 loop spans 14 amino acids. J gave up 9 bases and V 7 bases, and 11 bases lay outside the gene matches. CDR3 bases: TGTGCCAGCAAGCAGGGGGCTGGGGTACGGCCCCAGCATTTT. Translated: CASKQGAGVRPQHF.

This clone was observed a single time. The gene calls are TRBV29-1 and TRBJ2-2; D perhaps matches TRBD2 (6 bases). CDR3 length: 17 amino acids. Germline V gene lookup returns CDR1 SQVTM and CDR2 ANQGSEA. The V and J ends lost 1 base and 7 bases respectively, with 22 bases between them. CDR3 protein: CSVEGMIMGLPYGELFF. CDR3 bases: TGCAGCGTTGAAGGTATGATTATGGGACTCCCTTACGGGGAGCTGTTTTTT.

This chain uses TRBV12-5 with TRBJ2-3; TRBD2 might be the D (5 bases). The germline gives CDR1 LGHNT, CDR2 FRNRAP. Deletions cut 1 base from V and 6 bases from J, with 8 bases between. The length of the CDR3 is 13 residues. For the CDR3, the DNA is TGTGCTAGTGGTTTGGCCACGGGGGATACGCAGTATTTT. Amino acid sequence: CASGLATGDTQYF.

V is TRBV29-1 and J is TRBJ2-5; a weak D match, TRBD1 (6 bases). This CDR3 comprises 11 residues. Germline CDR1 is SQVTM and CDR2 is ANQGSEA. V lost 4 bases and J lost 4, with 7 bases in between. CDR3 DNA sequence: TGCAGCGTTGTGACAGGAGAGACCCAGTACTTC. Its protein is CSVVTGETQYF.

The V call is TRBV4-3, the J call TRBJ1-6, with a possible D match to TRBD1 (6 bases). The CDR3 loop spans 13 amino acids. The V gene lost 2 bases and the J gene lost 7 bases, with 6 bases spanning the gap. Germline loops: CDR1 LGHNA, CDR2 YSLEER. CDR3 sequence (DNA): TGCGCCAGCAGCCAACAGGGGAATTCACCCCTCCACTTT. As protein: CASSQQGNSPLHF.

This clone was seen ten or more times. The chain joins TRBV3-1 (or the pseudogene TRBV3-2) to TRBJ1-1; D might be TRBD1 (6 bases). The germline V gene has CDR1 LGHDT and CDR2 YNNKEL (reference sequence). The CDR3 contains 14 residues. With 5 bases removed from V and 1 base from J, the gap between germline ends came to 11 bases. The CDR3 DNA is TGTGCCAGCAGCTATACACAGGGGAACACTGAAGCTTTCTTT. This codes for CASSYTQGNTEAFF.

The CDR3 sequence: CASRTSMNTEAFF. DNA of the CDR3: TGTGCCAGCCGCACTTCGATGAACACTGAAGCTTTCTTT. The chain carries TRBV14 and TRBJ1-1; unclear D gene. V gave up 8 bases and J gave up 0 bases, with 10 bases separating them. Germline V gene sequence: CDR1 SGHDN, CDR2 FVKESK. The length of the CDR3 is 13 residues.

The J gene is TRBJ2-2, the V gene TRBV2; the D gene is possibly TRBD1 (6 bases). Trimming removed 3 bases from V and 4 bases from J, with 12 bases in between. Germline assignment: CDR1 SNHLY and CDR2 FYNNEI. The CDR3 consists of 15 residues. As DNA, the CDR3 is TGTGCCAGCAGTGAGTTCAGGGGACGCACCGGGGAGCTGTTTTTT. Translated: CASSEFRGRTGELFF. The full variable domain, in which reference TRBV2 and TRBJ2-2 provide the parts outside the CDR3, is EPEVTQTPSHQVTQMGQEVILRCVPISNHLYFYWYRQILGQKVEFLVSFYNNEISEKSEIFDDQFSVERPDGSNFTLKIRSTKLEDSAMYFCASSEFRGRTGELFFGEGSRLTVL.

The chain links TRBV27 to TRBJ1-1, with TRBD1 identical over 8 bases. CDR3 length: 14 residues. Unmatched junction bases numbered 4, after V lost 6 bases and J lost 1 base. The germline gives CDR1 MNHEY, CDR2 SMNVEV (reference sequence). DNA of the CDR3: TGTGCCAGCAGCCAAGACAGGGGGAACACTGAAGCTTTCTTT. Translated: CASSQDRGNTEAFF.

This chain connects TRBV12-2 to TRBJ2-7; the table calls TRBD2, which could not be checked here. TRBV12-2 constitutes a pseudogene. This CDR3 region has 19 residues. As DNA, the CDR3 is TGTGCAAGTCGCTTAGCTAAAAGGACTAGCGGGAGAATTTCCTACGAGCAGTACTTC. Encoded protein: CASRLAKRTSGRISYEQYF.

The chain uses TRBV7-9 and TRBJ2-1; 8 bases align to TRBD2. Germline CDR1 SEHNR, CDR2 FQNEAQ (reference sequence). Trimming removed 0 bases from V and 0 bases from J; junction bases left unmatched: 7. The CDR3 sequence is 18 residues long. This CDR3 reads CASSLAYAGGHSYNEQFF. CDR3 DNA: TGTGCCAGCAGCTTAGCCTATGCGGGAGGCCACTCCTACAATGAGCAGTTCTTC.

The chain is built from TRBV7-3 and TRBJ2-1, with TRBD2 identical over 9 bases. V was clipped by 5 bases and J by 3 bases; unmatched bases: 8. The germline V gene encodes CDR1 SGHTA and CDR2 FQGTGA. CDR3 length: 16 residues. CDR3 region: CASSLGGTSNYNEQFF. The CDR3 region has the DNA TGTGCCAGCAGCCTCGGCGGGACTAGCAACTACAATGAGCAGTTCTTC.

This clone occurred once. Written as DNA, the CDR3 is TGTGCCAGCAGCCCTACTAGCGGGAGAGTAGATACGCAGTATTTT. Protein: CASSPTSGRVDTQYF. V gene TRBV7-9 combines with J gene TRBJ2-3; TRBD2 aligns across 11 bases. The trim removed 5 bases at V and 5 bases at J, leaving 6 bases unmatched. The germline V gene encodes CDR1 SEHNR and CDR2 FQNEAQ (reference sequence). This CDR3 has 15 amino acids.